The source of this T cell receptor (beta chain) is a study of T cell repertoires in cytomegalovirus infection. Background on the study: Selection of CMV epitopes for the study included recently identified HLA-C-restricted and well-studied HLA-B-restricted ones. Public TCR beta signatures were indicative of both CMV infection and a matching HLA type.

Between the trimmed V and J ends, which lost 4 bases and 0 bases, there was a span of 16 bases. The germline CDR1 and CDR2 sequences are MGHRA and YSYEKL. The CDR3 contains 17 residues. MiXCR, run by TCRdb on the reads, gives a single entry per CDR3 protein. The data show about 900,000 distinct CDR3 sequences, more than 25% seen once. Study-wide results and limits: Clonotypes of TCR beta that were HLA-C-restricted and CMV-specific dominated the ex vivo response. The cumulative frequency of public TCR beta families identified carriers of CMV plus the relevant HLA.

This clonotype has a handful of counts. The target antigen is unknown. This clonotype originated in a human donor in good health (CMV status not recorded). Some clones in this sample may be carry-over from other donors' samples. The material sequenced was cultured CD8+ T cells from PBMCs, taken from culture after CMV antigen stimulation. The chain has TRBV4-1 and TRBJ2-4; D may be TRBD2 (6 bases). This chain's CDR3 is CASSPVGGTLAKNIQYF. The CDR3 DNA sequence: TGCGCCAGCAGCCCCGTTGGGGGGACGTTAGCCAAAAACATTCAGTACTTC.